This T cell receptor beta chain was obtained from a study of blood T cell repertoires in COVID-19. Study information: Samples taken during acute and convalescent COVID-19 were collected in the United States, Italy and Spain. Nucleic acid was either cDNA or gDNA, and it came from T cells, B-cell-depleted T cells, or PBMCs.

This clone was counted once. Germline CDR1 reads LNHDA; CDR2 reads SQIVND (reference sequence). This CDR3 is 17 amino acids long. V was clipped by 0 bases and J by 4 bases, with 16 bases between them. The authors' processing: Reference gene primer amplification in the assay estimated nucleated cell counts. Data came from immunoSEQ multiplex PCR; TCRdb stores just in-frame clones and leaves some out. The V and J calls and clone size come from that table; D and trimming were worked out from the DNA. The sample contains just under 350,000 clones, around 91% of which appear only once. This clonotype originated in a woman between 18 and 29 years old who had recovered from COVID-19. Sequencing was done on a sample of peripheral blood. V gene TRBV19 combines with J gene TRBJ2-1, with D possibly being TRBD2 (5 bases). CDR3 sequence (DNA): TGTGCCAGTAGTATAGATTTCAAAAGCGGCCCTTACAATGAGCAGTTCTTC. Residues: CASSIDFKSGPYNEQFF.